The 8 T cell receptor beta chains below come from one sample, sequenced in a study of blood T cell repertoires in COVID-19. Data came from immunoSEQ multiplex PCR; TCRdb stores just in-frame clones and leaves some out. The sample yields fewer than 250,000 clones, about four fifths seen once. What was sequenced was peripheral blood. These receptors came from a woman aged 70-85 years with active or convalescent COVID-19.

The CDR3 protein is CASSGRVQINEQFF. The CDR3 region has the DNA TGCGCCAGCAGCGGGAGGGTCCAGATCAATGAGCAGTTCTTC. The chain carries TRBV5-1 and TRBJ2-1; 7 bases agree with TRBD2. Germline assignment: CDR1 SGHRS and CDR2 YFSETQ. Trimming removed 4 bases from V and 6 bases from J; junction bases left unmatched: 7. CDR3 size: 14 residues.

In this sample, this clone turned up a few times. V and J are TRBV6-2 or TRBV6-3 and TRBJ2-7; D gene uncertain. The CDR3 runs 13 residues. CDR1 and CDR2 from the germline V gene are MNHEY and SVGEGT. Between the trimmed V and J ends, which lost 5 bases and 1 base, there was a span of 9 bases. The CDR3 sequence is CASSRGLSYEQYF. CDR3 nucleotide sequence: TGTGCCAGCAGTCGCGGTCTATCCTACGAGCAGTACTTC.

The chain is built from TRBV28 and TRBJ1-5, with 9 bases matching TRBD1. V shed 5 bases, J shed 0 bases, and the junction held 8 bases outside the gene matches. CDR3 length: 17 amino acids. CDR1 is MDHEN and CDR2 is SYDVKM in the germline V gene. Here the CDR3 reads CASSVSGTGYSNQPQHF. CDR3 DNA: TGTGCCAGCAGTGTATCCGGGACAGGGTATAGCAATCAGCCCCAGCATTTT.

This clone was recorded once. V and J are TRBV5-1 and TRBJ2-1; D gene ambiguous. Germline loops: CDR1 SGHRS, CDR2 YFSETQ. V was clipped by 2 bases and J by 9 bases, with 6 bases between them. The CDR3 spans 11 residues. Here the CDR3 reads CASSLFGEQFF. The CDR3 bases are TGCGCCAGCAGCTTATTCGGTGAGCAGTTCTTC.

This clone appeared a few times. J is TRBJ1-1 and V is TRBV6-2 or TRBV6-3; 7 nucleotides match TRBD1. J was trimmed by 3 bases and V by 1 base; bases with no gene match: 8. Germline V gives CDR1 MNHEY, CDR2 SVGEGT. The CDR3 runs to 16 residues. CDR3 sequence (DNA): TGTGCCAGCAGTTACTTCCAAGACAGGGTGTACACTGAAGCTTTCTTT. Protein product: CASSYFQDRVYTEAFF.

V is TRBV4-1 and J is TRBJ2-3, with no clear D. Trimming removed 2 bases from V and 3 bases from J, with 9 bases in between. The CDR3 covers 14 residues. The germline V gene encodes CDR1 MGHRA and CDR2 YSYEKL. CDR3: CASSQSPGTDTQYF. CDR3 sequence (DNA): TGCGCCAGCAGCCAATCCCCCGGTACAGATACGCAGTATTTT.

The V gene is TRBV18, the J gene TRBJ2-7, with D perhaps matching TRBD1 (6 bases). V lost 6 bases and J 7 bases, leaving 16 bases between the germline ends. This CDR3 is 13 amino acids long. Germline V gene lookup returns CDR1 KGHSH and CDR2 LQKENI. The CDR3, as DNA: TGTGCCAGCTCGCCTGACTGGGGGCTGGAGCAGTACTTC. Its protein product is CASSPDWGLEQYF.

The chain couples TRBV19 to TRBJ2-5, with a weak D call TRBD1 (5 bases). Per the germline V gene, CDR1 is LNHDA and CDR2 is SQIVND (reference sequence). V was shortened by 4 bases and J by 1 base, with 25 bases between the two germline ends. CDR3 length: 19 residues. CDR3 DNA: TGTGCCAGTAGTAGGGGCACAGGAGCGATACTCTCCCGCCAAGAGACCCAGTACTTC. It specifies CASSRGTGAILSRQETQYF. The full variable domain, its missing parts supplied by reference TRBV19 and TRBJ2-5, is DGGITQSPKYLFRKEGQNVTLSCEQNLNHDAMYWYRQDPGQGLRLIYYSQIVNDFQKGDIAEGYSVSREKKESFPLTVTSAQKNPTAFYLCASSRGTGAILSRQETQYFGPGTRLLVL.